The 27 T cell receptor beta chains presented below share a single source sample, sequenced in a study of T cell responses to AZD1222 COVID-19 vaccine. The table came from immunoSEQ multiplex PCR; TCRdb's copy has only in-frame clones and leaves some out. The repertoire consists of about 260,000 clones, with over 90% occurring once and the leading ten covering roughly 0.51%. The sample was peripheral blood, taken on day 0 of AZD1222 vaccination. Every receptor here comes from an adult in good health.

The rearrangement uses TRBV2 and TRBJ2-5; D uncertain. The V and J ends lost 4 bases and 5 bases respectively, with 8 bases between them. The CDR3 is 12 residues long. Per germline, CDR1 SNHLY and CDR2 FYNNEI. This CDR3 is CASSGGRETQYF. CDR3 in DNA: TGTGCCAGCAGTGGGGGTCGCGAGACCCAGTACTTC.

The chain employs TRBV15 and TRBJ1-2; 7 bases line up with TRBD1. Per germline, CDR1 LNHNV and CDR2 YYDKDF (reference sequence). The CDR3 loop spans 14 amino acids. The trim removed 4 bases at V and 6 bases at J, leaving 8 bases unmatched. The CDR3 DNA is TGTGCCACCAGCATCGACAGGGTCGCGCATGGCTACACCTTC. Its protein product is CATSIDRVAHGYTF.

In DNA, the CDR3 is TGCGCCAGCAGGGATGGCCCTCGTCAAAACTATGGCTACACCTTC. It codes for CASRDGPRQNYGYTF. The chain combines TRBV5-1 with TRBJ1-2; D call uncertain. Germline loops: CDR1 SGHRS, CDR2 YFSETQ. CDR3 length equals 15 residues. The V end lost 5 bases, the J end lost 2 bases, and 16 bases lay between the germline ends. The full variable domain, rest sourced from reference TRBV5-1 and TRBJ1-2, is KAGVTQTPRYLIKTRGQQVTLSCSPISGHRSVSWYQQTPGQGLQFLFEYFSETQRNKGNFPGRFSGRQFSNSRSEMNVSTLELGDSALYLCASRDGPRQNYGYTFGSGTRLTVV.

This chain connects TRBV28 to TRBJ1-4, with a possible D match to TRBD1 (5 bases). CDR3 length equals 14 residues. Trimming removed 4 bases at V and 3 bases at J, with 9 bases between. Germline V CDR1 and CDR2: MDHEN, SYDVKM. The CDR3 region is CASSSGPANEKLFF. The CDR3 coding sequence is TGTGCCAGCAGTTCGGGGCCAGCTAATGAAAAACTGTTTTTT. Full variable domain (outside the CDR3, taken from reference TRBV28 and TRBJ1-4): DVKVTQSSRYLVKRTGEKVFLECVQDMDHENMFWYRQDPGLGLRLIYFSYDVKMKEKGDIPEGYSVSREKKERFSLILESASTNQTSMYLCASSSGPANEKLFFGSGTQLSVL.

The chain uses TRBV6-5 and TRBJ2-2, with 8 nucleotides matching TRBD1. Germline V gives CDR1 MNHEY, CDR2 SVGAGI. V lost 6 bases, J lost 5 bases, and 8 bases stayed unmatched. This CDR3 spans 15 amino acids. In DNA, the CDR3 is TGTGCCAGCAGACCGGACAGGGCAGGTACCGGGGAGCTGTTTTTT. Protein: CASRPDRAGTGELFF.

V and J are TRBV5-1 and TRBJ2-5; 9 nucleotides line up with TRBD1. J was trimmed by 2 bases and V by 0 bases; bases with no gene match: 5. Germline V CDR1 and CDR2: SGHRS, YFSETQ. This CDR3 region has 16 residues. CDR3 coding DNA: TGCGCCAGCAGCTTGGCGGGACAGGGTTCACAAGAGACCCAGTACTTC. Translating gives CASSLAGQGSQETQYF.

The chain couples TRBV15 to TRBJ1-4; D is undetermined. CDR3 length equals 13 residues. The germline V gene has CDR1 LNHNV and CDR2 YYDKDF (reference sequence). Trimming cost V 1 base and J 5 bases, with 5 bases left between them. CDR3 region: CATSRALNEKLFF. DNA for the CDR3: TGTGCCACCAGCAGAGCCCTGAATGAAAAACTGTTTTTT. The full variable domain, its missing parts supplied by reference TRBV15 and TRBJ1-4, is DAMVIQNPRYQVTQFGKPVTLSCSQTLNHNVMYWYQQKSSQAPKLLFHYYDKDFNNEADTPDNFQSRRPNTSFCFLDIRSPGLGDTAMYLCATSRALNEKLFFGSGTQLSVL.

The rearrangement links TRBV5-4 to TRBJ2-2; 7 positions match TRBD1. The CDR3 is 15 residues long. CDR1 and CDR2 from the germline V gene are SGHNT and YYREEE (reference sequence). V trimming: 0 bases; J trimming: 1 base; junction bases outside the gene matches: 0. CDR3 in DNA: TGTGCCAGCAGCTTGGGACAGGGGAACACCGGGGAGCTGTTTTTT. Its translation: CASSLGQGNTGELFF.

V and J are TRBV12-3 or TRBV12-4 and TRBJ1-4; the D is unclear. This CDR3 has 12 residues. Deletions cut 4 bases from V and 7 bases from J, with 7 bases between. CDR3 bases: TGTGCCAGCAGTTATGTGGGTGAAAAACTGTTTTTT. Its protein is CASSYVGEKLFF.

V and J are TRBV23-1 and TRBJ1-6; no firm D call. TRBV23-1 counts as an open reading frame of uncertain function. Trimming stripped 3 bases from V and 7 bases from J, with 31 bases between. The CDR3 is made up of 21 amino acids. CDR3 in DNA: TGCGCCAGCAGTCATCCCCGGTACAGCCGTAGTTGGTGTAGTATGAATTCACCCCTCCACTTT. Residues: CASSHPRYSRSWCSMNSPLHF.

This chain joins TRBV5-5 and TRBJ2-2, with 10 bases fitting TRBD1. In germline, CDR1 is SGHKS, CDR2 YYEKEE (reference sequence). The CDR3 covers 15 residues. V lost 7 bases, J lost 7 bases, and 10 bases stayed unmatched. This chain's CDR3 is CASCLRGQGFGELFF. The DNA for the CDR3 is TGTGCCAGCTGCCTGAGGGGACAGGGGTTCGGGGAGCTGTTTTTT.

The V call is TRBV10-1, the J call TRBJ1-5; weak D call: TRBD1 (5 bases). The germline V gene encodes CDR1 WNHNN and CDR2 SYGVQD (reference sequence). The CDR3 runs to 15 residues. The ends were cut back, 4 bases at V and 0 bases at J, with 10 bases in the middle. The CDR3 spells CASSGGRYSNQPQHF. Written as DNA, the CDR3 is TGCGCCAGCAGTGGGGGCAGGTATAGCAATCAGCCCCAGCATTTT.

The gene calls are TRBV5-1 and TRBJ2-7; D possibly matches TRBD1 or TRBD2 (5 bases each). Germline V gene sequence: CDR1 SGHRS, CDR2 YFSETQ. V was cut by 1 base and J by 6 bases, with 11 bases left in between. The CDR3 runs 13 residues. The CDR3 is CASSLMGDGEQYF. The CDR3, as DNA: TGCGCCAGCAGCTTGATGGGGGACGGCGAGCAGTACTTC.

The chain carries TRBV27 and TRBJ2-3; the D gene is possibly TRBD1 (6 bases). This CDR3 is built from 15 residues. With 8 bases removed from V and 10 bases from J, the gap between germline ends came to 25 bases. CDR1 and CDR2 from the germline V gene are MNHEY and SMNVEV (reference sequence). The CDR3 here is CASLPSHRATWSQYF. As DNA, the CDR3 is TGTGCCAGCCTGCCCTCCCACAGGGCGACCTGGTCGCAGTATTTT.

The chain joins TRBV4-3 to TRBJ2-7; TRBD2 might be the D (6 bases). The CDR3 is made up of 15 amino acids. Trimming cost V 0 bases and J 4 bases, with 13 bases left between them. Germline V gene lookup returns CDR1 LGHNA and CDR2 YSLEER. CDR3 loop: CASSQDRGFYYEQYF. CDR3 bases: TGCGCCAGCAGCCAAGATCGGGGGTTTTATTACGAGCAGTACTTC.

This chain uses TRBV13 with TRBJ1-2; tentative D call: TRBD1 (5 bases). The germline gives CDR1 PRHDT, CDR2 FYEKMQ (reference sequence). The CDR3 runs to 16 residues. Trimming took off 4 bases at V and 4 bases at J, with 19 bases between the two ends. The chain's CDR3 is CASSSKTRVVRYGYTF. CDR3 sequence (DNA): TGTGCCAGCAGCTCGAAAACCAGGGTGGTACGCTATGGCTACACCTTC.

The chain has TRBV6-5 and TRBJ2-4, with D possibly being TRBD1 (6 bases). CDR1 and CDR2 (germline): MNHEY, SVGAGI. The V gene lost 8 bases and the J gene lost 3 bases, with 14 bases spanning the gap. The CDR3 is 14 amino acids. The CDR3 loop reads CASQKAGVKNIQYF. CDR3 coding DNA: TGTGCCAGCCAAAAGGCAGGGGTCAAAAACATTCAGTACTTC.

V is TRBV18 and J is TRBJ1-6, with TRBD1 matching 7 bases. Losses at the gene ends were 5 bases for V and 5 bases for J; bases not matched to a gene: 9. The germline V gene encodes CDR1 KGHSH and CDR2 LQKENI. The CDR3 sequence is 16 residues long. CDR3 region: CASSAAGTVNNSPLHF. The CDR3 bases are TGTGCCAGCTCAGCAGCCGGGACAGTGAATAATTCACCCCTCCACTTT.

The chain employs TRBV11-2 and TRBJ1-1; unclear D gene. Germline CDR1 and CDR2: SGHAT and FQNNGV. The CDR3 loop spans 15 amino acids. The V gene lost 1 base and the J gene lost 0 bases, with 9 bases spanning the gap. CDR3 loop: CASSLGRGLNTEAFF. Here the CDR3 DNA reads TGTGCCAGCAGCTTAGGTAGAGGGCTGAACACTGAAGCTTTCTTT.

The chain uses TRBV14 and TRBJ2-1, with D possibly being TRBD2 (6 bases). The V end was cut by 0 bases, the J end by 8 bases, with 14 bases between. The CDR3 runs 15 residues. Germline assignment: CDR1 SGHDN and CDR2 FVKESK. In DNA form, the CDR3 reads TGTGCCAGCAGCCAAGATGTGACTAGGAGGCATGAGCAGTTCTTC. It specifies CASSQDVTRRHEQFF. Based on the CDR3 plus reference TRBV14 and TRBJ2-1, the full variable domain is EAGVTQFPSHSVIEKGQTVTLRCDPISGHDNLYWYRRVMGKEIKFLLHFVKESKQDESGMPNNRFLAERTGGTYSTLKVQPAELEDSGVYFCASSQDVTRRHEQFFGPGTRLTVL.

The DNA of the CDR3 is TGTGCCAGCAGTTTAAAGGGTTACACAGATACGCAGTATTTT. Residues: CASSLKGYTDTQYF. The V call is TRBV27, the J call TRBJ2-3; D remains ambiguous. This CDR3 is built from 14 residues. The V gene's germline CDR1 is MNHEY and CDR2 SMNVEV (reference sequence). V was trimmed by 2 bases and J by 2 bases, leaving 8 bases between them.

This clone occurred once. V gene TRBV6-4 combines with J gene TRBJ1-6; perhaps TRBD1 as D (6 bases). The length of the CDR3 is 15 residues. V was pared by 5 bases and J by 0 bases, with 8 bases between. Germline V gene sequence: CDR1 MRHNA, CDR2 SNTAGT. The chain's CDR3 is CASSKTGSYNSPLHF. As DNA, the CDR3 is TGTGCCAGCAGTAAGACAGGCTCCTATAATTCACCCCTCCACTTT.

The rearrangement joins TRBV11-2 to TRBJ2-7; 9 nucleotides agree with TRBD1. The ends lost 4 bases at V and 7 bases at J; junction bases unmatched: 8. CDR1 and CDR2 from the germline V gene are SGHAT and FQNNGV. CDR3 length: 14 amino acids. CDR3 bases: TGTGCCAGCAGCTCCCCGACAGGGGGTAGGGAGCAGTACTTC. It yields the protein CASSSPTGGREQYF.

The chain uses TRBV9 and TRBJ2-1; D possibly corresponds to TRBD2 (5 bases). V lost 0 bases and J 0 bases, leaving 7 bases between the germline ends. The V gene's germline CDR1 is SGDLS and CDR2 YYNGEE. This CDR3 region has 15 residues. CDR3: CASSVAGNSYNEQFF. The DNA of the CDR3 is TGTGCCAGCAGCGTAGCGGGAAACTCCTACAATGAGCAGTTCTTC.

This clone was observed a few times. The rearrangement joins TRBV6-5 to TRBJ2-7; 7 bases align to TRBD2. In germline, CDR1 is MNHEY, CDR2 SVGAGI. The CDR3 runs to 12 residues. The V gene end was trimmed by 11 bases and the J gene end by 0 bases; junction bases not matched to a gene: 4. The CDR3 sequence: CAARGDSYEQYF. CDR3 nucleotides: TGTGCCGCCCGGGGGGACTCCTACGAGCAGTACTTC.

The CDR3 DNA is TGTGCCAGCAGTTCCGGGACAGGGTACAATGAGCAGTTCTTC. It yields the protein CASSSGTGYNEQFF. J is TRBJ2-1 and V is TRBV28, with 9 bases lining up with TRBD1. The CDR3 is 14 amino acids. CDR1 MDHEN and CDR2 SYDVKM come from the germline V gene. Unmatched junction bases numbered 2, after V lost 4 bases and J lost 4 bases.

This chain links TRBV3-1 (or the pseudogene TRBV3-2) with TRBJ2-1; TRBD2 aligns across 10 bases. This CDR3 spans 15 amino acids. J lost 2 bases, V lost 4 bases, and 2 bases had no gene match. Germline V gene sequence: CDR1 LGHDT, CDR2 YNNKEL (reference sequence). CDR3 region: CASSPSGSTYNEQFF. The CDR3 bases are TGTGCCAGCAGCCCTAGCGGGAGCACCTACAATGAGCAGTTCTTC.